This T cell receptor (beta chain) was captured in a study of blood T cell repertoires in COVID-19. Only a few counts were recorded for this clone. Using immunoSEQ multiplex PCR, the repertoire was profiled, and TCRdb retains in-frame clones only, with some absent. Of roughly 300,000 clones listed, roughly nine tenths are singletons. Germline loops: CDR1 SGHNT, CDR2 YENEEA. The CDR3 runs to 12 residues. V gave up 3 bases and J gave up 6 bases, with 5 bases separating them. V usage is TRBV11-3 and J usage is TRBJ2-2; the D gene is possibly TRBD2 (5 bases). Input material: peripheral blood. The sequence came from a woman in her twenties or thirties with COVID-19, enrolled during active disease. The DNA for the CDR3 is TGTGCCAGCAGCTTGAGGGCCGGGGAGCTGTTTTTT. The encoded protein is CASSLRAGELFF.